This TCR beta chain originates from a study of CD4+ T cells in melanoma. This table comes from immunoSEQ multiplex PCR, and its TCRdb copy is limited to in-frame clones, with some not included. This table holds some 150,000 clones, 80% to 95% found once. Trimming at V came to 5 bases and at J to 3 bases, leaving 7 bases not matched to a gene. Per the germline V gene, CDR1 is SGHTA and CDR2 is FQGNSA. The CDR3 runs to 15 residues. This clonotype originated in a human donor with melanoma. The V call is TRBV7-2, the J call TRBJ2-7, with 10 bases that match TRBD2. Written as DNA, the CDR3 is TGTGCCAGCAGCCTCCGGACTAGCGGAAACTACGAGCAGTACTTC. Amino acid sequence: CASSLRTSGNYEQYF.